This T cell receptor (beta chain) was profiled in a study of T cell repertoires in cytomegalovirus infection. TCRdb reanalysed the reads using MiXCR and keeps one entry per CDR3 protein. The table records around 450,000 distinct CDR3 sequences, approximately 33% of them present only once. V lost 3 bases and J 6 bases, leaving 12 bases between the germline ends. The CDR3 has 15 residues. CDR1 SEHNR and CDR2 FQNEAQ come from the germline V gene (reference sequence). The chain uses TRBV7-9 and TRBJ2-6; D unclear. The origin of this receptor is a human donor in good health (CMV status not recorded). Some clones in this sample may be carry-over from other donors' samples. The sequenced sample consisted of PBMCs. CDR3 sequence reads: CASSFYHPVANVLTF. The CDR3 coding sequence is TGTGCCAGCAGCTTTTATCATCCTGTGGCCAACGTCCTGACTTTC.